Shown below are 10 T cell receptor beta chains from a single sample sequenced in a study of long-term antiretroviral therapy in people with HIV. Run at survey level, the immunoSEQ assay was version v3.0. Assay used: immunoSEQ multiplex PCR; TCRdb lists only in-frame clones, some missing. The table records approximately 24,000 clones, 81% of them present only once. This specimen was unsorted PBMCs, taken at the start of antiretroviral therapy, before treatment. The receptors were sampled from a woman between 18 and 30 years old with HIV.

This rearrangement joins TRBV20-1 to TRBJ2-5; TRBD1 matches at 7 bases. The CDR3 has 11 amino acids. Unmatched junction bases numbered 2, after V lost 8 bases and J lost 2 bases. Germline-derived CDR1 and CDR2 are DFQATT and SNEGSKA (reference sequence). In nucleotides, the CDR3 is TGCAGTCCACAGGGGCAAGAGACCCAGTACTTC. Its protein is CSPQGQETQYF.

V gene TRBV18 combines with J gene TRBJ2-7, with a weak D call TRBD2 (5 bases). V was clipped by 2 bases and J by 4 bases, with 12 bases between them. This CDR3 has 14 residues. The germline gives CDR1 KGHSH, CDR2 LQKENI. The chain's CDR3 is CASSPTMRGYEQYF. The CDR3 nucleotides are TGTGCCAGCTCACCAACGATGAGAGGGTACGAGCAGTACTTC.

The rearrangement joins TRBV4-1 to TRBJ1-2; perhaps TRBD1 as D (5 bases). Germline CDR1 and CDR2: MGHRA and YSYEKL. This CDR3 contains 17 residues. V shed 6 bases and J shed 4 bases, with 24 bases lying between them. CDR3 in amino acids: CASSPGTGAYTAYGYTF. Written as DNA, the CDR3 is TGCGCCAGCAGTCCCGGGACTGGGGCTTACACTGCCTATGGCTACACCTTC.

Only a few counts were recorded for this clone. The chain is built from TRBV30 and TRBJ1-4; D gene unclear. The V gene's germline CDR1 is GTSNPN and CDR2 SVGIG (reference sequence). This CDR3 comprises 12 residues. With 4 bases removed from V and 6 bases from J, the gap between germline ends came to 9 bases. The CDR3 spells CAWKANHEKLFF. The CDR3 DNA reads TGTGCCTGGAAGGCAAATCATGAAAAACTGTTTTTT.

The rearrangement links TRBV30 to TRBJ1-1; no firm D call. V lost 1 base and J 3 bases, leaving 3 bases between the germline ends. The CDR3 is 11 residues long. Germline CDR1 and CDR2: GTSNPN and SVGIG (reference sequence). The CDR3 is CAWSEYTEAFF. The CDR3 DNA reads TGTGCCTGGAGTGAGTACACTGAAGCTTTCTTT.

This clone appeared a single time. The chain joins TRBV9 to TRBJ1-3; perhaps TRBD1 as D (6 bases). V lost 3 bases and J 0 bases, leaving 28 bases between the germline ends. Germline CDR1 and CDR2: SGDLS and YYNGEE. The CDR3 sequence is 21 residues long. The CDR3 sequence is CASSGEWQGPPLYNSGNTIYF. In nucleotides, the CDR3 is TGTGCCAGCAGCGGTGAATGGCAGGGGCCGCCATTGTACAACTCTGGAAACACCATATATTTT.

The gene calls are TRBV6-5 and TRBJ1-1; weak D call: TRBD1 (5 bases). CDR3 size: 13 residues. Germline V gene sequence: CDR1 MNHEY, CDR2 SVGAGI. The V and J ends lost 5 bases and 3 bases respectively, with 10 bases between them. The CDR3 reads CASSTGGDTEAFF. CDR3 DNA: TGTGCCAGCAGTACCGGGGGGGACACTGAAGCTTTCTTT.

This chain joins TRBV10-3 and TRBJ2-2; D is perhaps TRBD2 (7 bases). V lost 4 bases and J 0 bases, leaving 18 bases between the germline ends. CDR1 and CDR2 (germline): ENHRY, SYGVKD. The CDR3 consists of 18 residues. The CDR3: CAISGGGGTGSNTGELFF. The DNA for the CDR3 is TGTGCCATCAGTGGCGGCGGGGGCACAGGATCGAACACCGGGGAGCTGTTTTTT.

The CDR3 loop is CASSEADKSYGYTF. The DNA of the CDR3 is TGTGCCAGCAGTGAAGCGGACAAGAGCTATGGCTACACCTTC. This sequence joins TRBV2 and TRBJ1-2, with a possible D match to TRBD1 (5 bases). Trimming removed 0 bases from V and 4 bases from J, with 9 bases in between. Germline V gives CDR1 SNHLY, CDR2 FYNNEI. The CDR3 has 14 residues.

The chain uses TRBV6-1 and TRBJ2-5; the D gene is possibly TRBD2 (6 bases). Germline CDR1 and CDR2: MNHNS and SASEGT. Trimming took off 3 bases at V and 14 bases at J, with 22 bases between the two ends. The CDR3 loop spans 14 amino acids. DNA of the CDR3: TGTGCCAGCAGTGATGTGGGGGTTCGGAGGGAGGAATACTTC. Translating it yields CASSDVGVRREEYF.